The TCR beta chain under discussion was sequenced for a study of cytomegalovirus exposure and HLA in healthy donors. About the study: Within the Caucasian-associated ancestry cluster were approximately 77% of the approximately 400 genotyped donors. Study-wide findings and caveats: One cluster of highly shared sequence variants probably arose as a sequencing artifact.

Use of 60 Vbeta and 13 Jbeta primers characterized the PCR. Only in-frame clones appear in the TCRdb table, and some are missing; sequencing was by immunoSEQ multiplex PCR. The sample has roughly 70,000 clones; around three quarters are singletons. In the case of this clone: Its specificity is not known.

Sequencing input: PBMCs. The sequence came from a man aged 50 to 60 in good health and CMV-seronegative.

The CDR3 spells CASSEAAADNQPQHF. CDR3 DNA sequence: TGTGCCAGCAGTGAAGCGGCGGCAGACAATCAGCCCCAGCATTTT. The rearrangement uses TRBV6-1 and TRBJ1-5, with D unresolved. From germline, CDR1 is MNHNS and CDR2 SASEGT. Trimming took 0 bases from V and 3 from J, leaving 9 bases between them. The CDR3 extends over 15 amino acids.